This T cell receptor beta chain was sequenced in a study of blood T cell repertoires in COVID-19. The repertoire was sequenced with immunoSEQ multiplex PCR; TCRdb's copy has only in-frame clones and lacks some. The repertoire includes 200,000 to 250,000 clones, 70% to 90% of them detected once, and approximately 4.8% sits in the top ten. The CDR3 is 14 amino acids. V gave up 2 bases and J gave up 7 bases; unmatched junction bases: 6. Germline CDR1 reads LNHDA; CDR2 reads SQIVND (reference sequence). This chain joins TRBV19 and TRBJ1-1, with TRBD1 matching 8 bases. The TCR was taken from a woman younger than 45 who had been exposed to COVID-19. Specimen: PBMCs or T cells enriched from blood (not recorded which). The CDR3 DNA reads as TGTGCCAGTAGTATACAGGGGGCGCGGAATGAAGCTTTCTTT. It specifies CASSIQGARNEAFF.